This T cell receptor beta chain was sequenced in a study of T-cell reconstitution after alpha-beta-depleted transplantation in children. Unique molecular identifiers were incorporated into the prepared TCRbeta library. TCRdb fed the PCR reads into MiXCR, producing one record per CDR3 protein. The data hold 250,000 to 400,000 distinct CDR3 sequences, with about a quarter observed a single time. The V gene end was trimmed by 0 bases and the J gene end by 2 bases; junction bases not matched to a gene: 4. Germline CDR1 is DFQATT and CDR2 is SNEGSKA (reference sequence). The CDR3 is 15 amino acids. The J gene is TRBJ2-7, the V gene TRBV20-1; the match to TRBD1 covers 10 bases. The sample was PBMCs, mostly from graft donor cells, taken 180 days after TCRalphabeta/CD19-depleted stem cell transplant. The clonotype originates from a male patient aged 10-17 years who had a stem cell transplant for acute lymphoblastic leukemia, so the T cells may come from the graft donor. The CDR3 DNA sequence: TGCAGTGCTAGAGAGTTGGGACAGGGGACCTACGAGCAGTACTTC. It is translated as CSARELGQGTYEQYF.